Following are 8 T cell receptor beta chains from one sample sequenced in a study of shared clonotypes between healthy human individuals (dated by TCRdb to 2020 to 2021). Libraries were built with the immunoSEQ multiplex PCR assay. TCRdb holds this immuneACCESS table with in-frame rearrangements only. Some clones are missing; in checked studies, unresolved V genes explain under half, and the rest has no known cause. Recorded for this sample are 2 million to 3 million clones; over 85% of them occurred a single time. About 0.38% of the sample is held by the ten biggest clonotypes. Source material: naive CD4+ T cells from PBMCs. The cell subset or site label corresponds to: CD45RA+ positively selected. The receptor source for this set is a man aged 18 to 29 in good health. Some clones in this sample may be carry-over from other donors' samples.

This rearrangement joins TRBV30 to TRBJ1-2; a weak D match, TRBD1 (6 bases). This CDR3 is 13 amino acids long. Trimming removed 2 bases at V and 5 bases at J, with 12 bases between. CDR1 is GTSNPN, CDR2 SVGIG, per germline (reference sequence). The CDR3 is CAWSMSGEYGYTF. The CDR3 region has the DNA TGTGCCTGGAGTATGTCAGGGGAATATGGCTACACCTTC.

In regard to this clone: This sample includes further DNA sequences coding for the same CDR3. The genes are TRBV5-1 and TRBJ2-3; 9 bases fit TRBD2. V shed 0 bases and J 2 bases; nucleotides not matched to a gene: 4. The CDR3 extends over 16 amino acids. From germline, CDR1 is SGHRS and CDR2 YFSETQ. The CDR3 is CASSLVAGGPTDTQYF. CDR3 in DNA: TGCGCCAGCAGCTTGGTGGCGGGAGGGCCCACAGATACGCAGTATTTT.

This chain uses TRBV28 with TRBJ2-1; D remains unclear. V was pared by 3 bases and J by 6 bases, with 15 bases between. The CDR3 loop spans 15 amino acids. Germline-derived CDR1 and CDR2 are MDHEN and SYDVKM. This chain's CDR3 is CASSFVNGWGNEQFF. For the CDR3, the DNA is TGTGCCAGCAGTTTTGTAAACGGGTGGGGCAATGAGCAGTTCTTC. Based on the CDR3 plus reference TRBV28 and TRBJ2-1, the full variable domain is DVKVTQSSRYLVKRTGEKVFLECVQDMDHENMFWYRQDPGLGLRLIYFSYDVKMKEKGDIPEGYSVSREKKERFSLILESASTNQTSMYLCASSFVNGWGNEQFFGPGTRLTVL.

In its sample, this clone was seen once. The V gene is TRBV6-5, the J gene TRBJ2-7; D gene unclear. Germline V lookup: CDR1 MNHEY, CDR2 SVGAGI. V was cut by 5 bases and J by 3 bases, with 8 bases left in between. The CDR3 has 12 amino acids. In DNA, the CDR3 is TGTGCCAGCAGTGATGACGGCTACGAGCAGTACTTC. Residues: CASSDDGYEQYF.

V and J are TRBV6-4 and TRBJ2-1; 11 bases are a match to TRBD2. V lost 4 bases and J lost 6; bases outside the gene matches: 5. This CDR3 region has 15 residues. Germline CDR1 MRHNA, CDR2 SNTAGT. CDR3 amino acids: CASSATSGRGNEQFF. DNA for the CDR3: TGTGCCAGCAGTGCCACTAGCGGGAGAGGCAATGAGCAGTTCTTC.

The chain is built from TRBV7-2 and TRBJ2-7, with D tentatively TRBD2 (6 bases). Trimming pared 5 bases from V and 3 bases from J, leaving 20 bases between. CDR3 length: 16 residues. Germline CDR1 SGHTA, CDR2 FQGNSA. Here the CDR3 reads CASSRPGTSRIYEQYF. The CDR3 DNA is TGTGCCAGCAGCCGACCCGGCACTAGCCGGATCTACGAGCAGTACTTC.

This clone was seen more than once but under ten times. The chain uses TRBV2 and TRBJ1-2; tentative D call: TRBD1 (5 bases). CDR1 is SNHLY, CDR2 FYNNEI, per germline. The CDR3 has 13 amino acids. The ends were cut back, 6 bases at V and 9 bases at J, with 17 bases in the middle. This CDR3 is CASRRMQGSSYTF. The CDR3 DNA follows: TGTGCCAGCAGAAGAATGCAGGGATCGAGCTACACCTTC.

The rearrangement links TRBV7-9 to TRBJ1-1; a weak D match, TRBD1 (6 bases). Per the germline V gene, CDR1 is SEHNR and CDR2 is FQNEAQ (reference sequence). Trimming removed 1 base at V and 4 bases at J, with 16 bases between. This CDR3 comprises 16 residues. The CDR3 loop reads CASSLGATGWGTEAFF. In nucleotides, the CDR3 is TGTGCCAGCAGCTTAGGGGCAACAGGGTGGGGCACTGAAGCTTTCTTT.